A selection of T cell receptor beta chains follows, all from one sample in a study of PD-L1 blockade in urothelial cancer. The method was immunoSEQ multiplex PCR; TCRdb's version includes in-frame clones alone and lacks a portion of them. The profile shows 70,000 to 75,000 clones, around four fifths of them singletons. The specimen comprised PBMCs, sampled around atezolizumab (anti-PD-L1) treatment. The source is a man in his sixties or seventies with urothelial cancer. Both conserved end residues are part of each CDR3. D genes are given only for firm matches. Size values are once, few and many counts, or a class for expanded clones, and some rows have none.

J	V	size	D	CDR3	DNA
TRBJ2-7	TRBV5-6	-	-	CASSPTAGIHEQYF	TGTGCCAGCAGCCCTACTGCGGGAATCCACGAGCAGTACTTC
TRBJ1-5	TRBV28	-	TRBD1	CASSTGTGGQPQHF	TGTGCCAGCAGCACCGGGACAGGGGGGCAGCCCCAGCATTTT
TRBJ2-7	TRBV5-1	-	-	CASSPYGTSYEQYF	TGTGCCAGCAGCCCCTACGGGACAAGTTACGAGCAGTACTTC
TRBJ1-2	TRBV5-1	-	TRBD1	CASSQGQGYGYTF	TGCGCCAGCAGCCAGGGACAGGGTTATGGCTACACCTTC
TRBJ1-1	TRBV5-1	-	TRBD1	CASSLAGQVNEAFF	TGCGCCAGCAGCTTGGCGGGACAGGTAAATGAAGCTTTCTTT
TRBJ1-2	TRBV4-1	few	-	CASSQGPEVYGYTF	TGCGCCAGCAGCCAAGGCCCTGAGGTATATGGCTACACCTTC
TRBJ2-2	TRBV7-9	-	-	CASSSWRSKETGELFF	TGTGCCAGCAGCAGCTGGCGTAGCAAGGAGACCGGGGAGCTGTTTTTT
TRBJ2-7	TRBV18	-	-	CASSPSSGGVGSTSGRESF	-
TRBJ2-1	TRBV12-5	-	-	CASGLAMGLVNEQFF	TGTGCTAGTGGTTTGGCAATGGGGCTCGTGAATGAGCAGTTCTTC
TRBJ1-4	TRBV9	-	-	CASSVGVGLFEKLFF	TGTGCCAGCAGCGTAGGGGTCGGACTCTTTGAAAAACTGTTTTTT
TRBJ2-7	TRBV5-1	-	-	CASSLEGAPRDF	TGCGCCAGCAGCTTGGAAGGGGCCCCTCGGGACTTC
TRBJ2-3	TRBV5-8	-	-	CASSPGGTDTQYF	TGTGCCAGCAGCCCGGGTGGCACAGATACGCAGTATTTT
TRBJ2-3	TRBV6-1	-	TRBD2	CASSEYSGTSGSRKDTQYF	TGTGCCAGCAGTGAATACTCCGGGACTAGCGGGAGTAGGAAAGATACGCAGTATTTT
TRBJ2-4	TRBV18	-	TRBD1	CASSPGAGGNIQYF	TGTGCCAGCTCACCCGGGGCAGGGGGAAACATTCAGTACTTC
TRBJ2-6	TRBV28	-	-	CASSSPGSGANVLTF	TGTGCCAGCAGTTCCCCAGGTTCAGGGGCCAACGTCCTGACTTTC
TRBJ1-2	TRBV29-1	once	TRBD1	CSVTGYGGYTF	TGCAGCGTGACAGGGTATGGTGGCTACACCTTC
TRBJ2-2	TRBV5-8	-	TRBD1	CASSKGQGSGELFF	TGTGCCAGCAGCAAAGGACAGGGCTCCGGGGAGCTGTTTTTT
TRBJ2-1	TRBV6-6	-	-	CASSFPRGGTYNEQFF	TGTGCCAGCAGTTTCCCTCGGGGCGGGACCTACAATGAGCAGTTCTTC
TRBJ2-7	TRBV18	-	TRBD2	CASSPTRGRVYEQYF	TGTGCCAGCTCACCAACCCGCGGGAGGGTTTACGAGCAGTACTTC
TRBJ2-7	TRBV5-6	-	-	CASSLTGPRAYEQYF	TGTGCCAGCAGCCTGACCGGGCCCAGGGCCTACGAGCAGTACTTC
TRBJ2-5	TRBV7-9	-	TRBD1	CASSSGQGKETQYF	TGTGCCAGCAGCTCGGGACAGGGGAAAGAGACCCAGTACTTC
TRBJ2-1	TRBV6-6	-	TRBD2	CASSYGGSLNEQFF	TGTGCCAGCAGTTACGGCGGGAGTCTGAATGAGCAGTTCTTC
TRBJ2-6	TRBV11-2	-	-	CASSPGIGANVLTF	TGTGCCAGCAGCCCAGGGATTGGGGCCAACGTCCTGACTTTC
TRBJ2-1	TRBV23-1	-	TRBD2	CASSQPCGRVNEQFF	TGCGCCAGCAGTCAACCTTGCGGGAGGGTCAATGAGCAGTTCTTC
TRBJ1-1	TRBV19	-	TRBD1	CASSIVGTVPPAAFF	TGTGCCAGTAGTATAGTTGGGACAGTTCCTCCTGCGGCTTTCTTT
TRBJ1-5	TRBV19	-	-	CASSIRRSNQPQHF	TGTGCCAGTAGTATACGGCGGAGCAATCAGCCCCAGCATTTT
TRBJ2-1	TRBV5-1	-	-	CASSAALEWNEQFF	TGCGCCAGCAGCGCGGCCCTAGAATGGAATGAGCAGTTCTTC
TRBJ2-7	TRBV28	-	-	CASLPRALQVTYEQYF	TGTGCCAGCCTCCCCAGGGCCCTACAGGTAACCTACGAGCAGTACTTC
TRBJ2-3	TRBV7-9	-	TRBD2	CASSSSLWAGDTDTQYF	TGTGCCAGCAGCTCCTCTTTGTGGGCGGGGGATACAGATACGCAGTATTTT